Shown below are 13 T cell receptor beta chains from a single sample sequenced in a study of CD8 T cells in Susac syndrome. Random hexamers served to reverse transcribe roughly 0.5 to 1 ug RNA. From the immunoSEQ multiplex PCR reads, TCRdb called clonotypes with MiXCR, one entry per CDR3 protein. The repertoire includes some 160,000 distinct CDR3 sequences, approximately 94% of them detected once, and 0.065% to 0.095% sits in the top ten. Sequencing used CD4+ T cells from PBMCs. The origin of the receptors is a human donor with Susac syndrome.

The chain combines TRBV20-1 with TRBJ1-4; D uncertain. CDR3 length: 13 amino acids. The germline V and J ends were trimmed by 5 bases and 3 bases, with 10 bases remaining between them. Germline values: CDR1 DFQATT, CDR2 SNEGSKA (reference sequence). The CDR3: CSASGLANEKLFF. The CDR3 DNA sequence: TGCAGTGCTTCCGGTTTGGCTAATGAAAAACTGTTTTTT.

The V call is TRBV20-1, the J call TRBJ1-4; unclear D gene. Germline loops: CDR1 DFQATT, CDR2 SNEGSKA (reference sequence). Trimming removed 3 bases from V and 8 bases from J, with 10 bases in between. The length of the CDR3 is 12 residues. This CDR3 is CSASTRPEKLFF. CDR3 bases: TGCAGTGCTAGTACTAGACCGGAAAAACTGTTTTTT.

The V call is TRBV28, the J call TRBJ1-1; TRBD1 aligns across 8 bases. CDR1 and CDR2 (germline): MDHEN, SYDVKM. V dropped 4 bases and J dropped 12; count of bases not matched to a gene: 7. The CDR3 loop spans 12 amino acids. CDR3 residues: CASSSQGAGTFF. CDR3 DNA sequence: TGTGCCAGCAGTTCCCAGGGGGCAGGAACTTTCTTT.

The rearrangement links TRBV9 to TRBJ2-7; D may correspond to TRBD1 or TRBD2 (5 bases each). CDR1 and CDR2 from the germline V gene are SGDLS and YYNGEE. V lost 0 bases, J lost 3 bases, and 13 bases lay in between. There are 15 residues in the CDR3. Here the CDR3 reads CASSVDEGRFYEQYF. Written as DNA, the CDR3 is TGTGCCAGCAGCGTAGACGAGGGGCGTTTCTACGAGCAGTACTTC. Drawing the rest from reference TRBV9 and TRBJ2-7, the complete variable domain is DSGVTQTPKHLITATGQRVTLRCSPRSGDLSVYWYQQSLDQGLQFLIQYYNGEERAKGNILERFSAQQFPDLHSELNLSSLELGDSALYFCASSVDEGRFYEQYFGPGTRLTVT.

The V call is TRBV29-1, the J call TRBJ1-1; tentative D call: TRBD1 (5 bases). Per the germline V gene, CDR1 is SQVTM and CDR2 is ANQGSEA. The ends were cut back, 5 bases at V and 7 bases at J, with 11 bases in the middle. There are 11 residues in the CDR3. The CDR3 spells CSVLGGGEAFF. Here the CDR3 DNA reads TGCAGCGTTTTGGGGGGGGGTGAAGCTTTCTTT. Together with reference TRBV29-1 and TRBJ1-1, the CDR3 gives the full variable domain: SAVISQKPSRDICQRGTSLTIQCQVDSQVTMMFWYRQQPGQSLTLIATANQGSEATYESGFVIDKFPISRPNLTFSTLTVSNMSPEDSSIYLCSVLGGGEAFFGQGTRLTVV.

CDR3 nucleotides: TGTGCCAGCAGCTTAGGAAGCGGGACCGGGACCCAGTACTTC. As protein: CASSLGSGTGTQYF. The gene calls are TRBV7-7 and TRBJ2-5; 7 bases fit TRBD2. From germline, CDR1 is SSHAT and CDR2 FNYEAQ (reference sequence). The trim removed 1 base at V and 7 bases at J, leaving 6 bases unmatched. The CDR3 has 14 amino acids.

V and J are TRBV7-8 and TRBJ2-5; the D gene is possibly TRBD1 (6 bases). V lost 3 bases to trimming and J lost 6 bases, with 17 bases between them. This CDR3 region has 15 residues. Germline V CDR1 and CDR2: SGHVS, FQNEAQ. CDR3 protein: CASSLGRRGKKTQYF. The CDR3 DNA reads TGTGCCAGCAGCTTGGGCCGCAGGGGCAAGAAGACCCAGTACTTC.

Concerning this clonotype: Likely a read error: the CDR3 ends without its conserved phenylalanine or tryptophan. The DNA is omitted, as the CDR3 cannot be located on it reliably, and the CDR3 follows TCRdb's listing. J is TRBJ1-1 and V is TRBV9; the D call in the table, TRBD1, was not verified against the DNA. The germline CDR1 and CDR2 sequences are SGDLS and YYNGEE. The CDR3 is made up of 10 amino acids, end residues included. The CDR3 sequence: CASWRNRTIL.

The CDR3 DNA sequence: TGTGCCAGTAGTGGGGGCCGAGCCCATGAGCAGTTCTTC. As protein: CASSGGRAHEQFF. The gene calls are TRBV19 and TRBJ2-1, with D maybe TRBD1 (6 bases). V was pared by 5 bases and J by 8 bases, with 13 bases between. CDR1 is LNHDA, CDR2 SQIVND, per germline (reference sequence). The CDR3 runs to 13 residues.

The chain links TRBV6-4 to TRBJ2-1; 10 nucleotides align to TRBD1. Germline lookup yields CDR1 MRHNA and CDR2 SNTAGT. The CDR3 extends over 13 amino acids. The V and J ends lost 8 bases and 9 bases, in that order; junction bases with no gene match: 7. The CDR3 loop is CASSGQGIGEQFF. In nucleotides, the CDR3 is TGTGCCAGCTCGGGACAGGGGATCGGTGAGCAGTTCTTC.

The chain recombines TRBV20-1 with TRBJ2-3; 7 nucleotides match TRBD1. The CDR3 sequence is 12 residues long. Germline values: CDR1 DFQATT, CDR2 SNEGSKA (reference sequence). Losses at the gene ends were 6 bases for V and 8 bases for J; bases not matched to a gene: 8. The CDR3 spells CSASQTGVTQYF. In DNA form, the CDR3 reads TGCAGTGCAAGCCAAACAGGGGTTACGCAGTATTTT.

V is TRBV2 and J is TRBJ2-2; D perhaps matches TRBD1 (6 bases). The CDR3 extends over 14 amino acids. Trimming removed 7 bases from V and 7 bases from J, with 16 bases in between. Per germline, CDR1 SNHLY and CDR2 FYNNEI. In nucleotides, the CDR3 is TGTGCCAGCACCAAGGACAGTTATGTCGGGGAGCTGTTTTTT. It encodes CASTKDSYVGELFF.

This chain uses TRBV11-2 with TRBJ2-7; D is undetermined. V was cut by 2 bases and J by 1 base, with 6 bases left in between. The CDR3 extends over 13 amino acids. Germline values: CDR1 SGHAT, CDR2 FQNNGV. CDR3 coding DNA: TGTGCCAGCAGCTTACAACCTTCCTACGAGCAGTACTTC. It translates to CASSLQPSYEQYF.